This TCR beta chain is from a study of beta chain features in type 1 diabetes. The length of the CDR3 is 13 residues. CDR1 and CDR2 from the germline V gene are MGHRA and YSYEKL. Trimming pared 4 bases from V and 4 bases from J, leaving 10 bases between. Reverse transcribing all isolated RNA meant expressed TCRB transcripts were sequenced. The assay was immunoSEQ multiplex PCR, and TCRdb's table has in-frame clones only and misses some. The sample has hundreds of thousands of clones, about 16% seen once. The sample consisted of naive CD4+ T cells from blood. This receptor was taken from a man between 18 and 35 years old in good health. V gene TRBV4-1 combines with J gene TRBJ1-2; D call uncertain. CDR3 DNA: TGCGCCAGCAGCCCCCGGGAAGCCTATGGCTACACCTTC. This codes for CASSPREAYGYTF.